This TCR beta chain was retrieved from a study of beta chain features in type 1 diabetes. In the study overall: Examination covered under 120 million sorted cells spanning all samples.

General study findings and limits: A PCR bias possibly favoring shorter templates would apply equally to patients and controls. Since sequencing was performed on cDNA, cells with high TCR expression could be over-represented.

A single heparinised draw of roughly 120 mL on average was taken per donor. Concerning this clone itself: Its target is unknown.

What was sequenced were expressed TCRB transcripts, since all of the isolated RNA had been reverse transcribed. TCRdb keeps only in-frame clones here, not all; method: immunoSEQ multiplex PCR. This sample carries 900,000 or so clones, roughly 16% of them seen once, and the ten largest clones take 0.023%. The CDR3 is made up of 14 amino acids. V lost 0 bases, J lost 0 bases, and 5 bases lay in between. Germline V gene data show CDR1 as KGHSH and CDR2 as LQKENI. The clonotype comes from a woman aged 18 to 35 in good health. Sequenced sample: naive CD4+ T cells from blood. The chain uses TRBV18 and TRBJ1-2, with D uncertain. In nucleotides, the CDR3 is TGTGCCAGCTCACCACCAGATACTAACTATGGCTACACCTTC. This translates into CASSPPDTNYGYTF.